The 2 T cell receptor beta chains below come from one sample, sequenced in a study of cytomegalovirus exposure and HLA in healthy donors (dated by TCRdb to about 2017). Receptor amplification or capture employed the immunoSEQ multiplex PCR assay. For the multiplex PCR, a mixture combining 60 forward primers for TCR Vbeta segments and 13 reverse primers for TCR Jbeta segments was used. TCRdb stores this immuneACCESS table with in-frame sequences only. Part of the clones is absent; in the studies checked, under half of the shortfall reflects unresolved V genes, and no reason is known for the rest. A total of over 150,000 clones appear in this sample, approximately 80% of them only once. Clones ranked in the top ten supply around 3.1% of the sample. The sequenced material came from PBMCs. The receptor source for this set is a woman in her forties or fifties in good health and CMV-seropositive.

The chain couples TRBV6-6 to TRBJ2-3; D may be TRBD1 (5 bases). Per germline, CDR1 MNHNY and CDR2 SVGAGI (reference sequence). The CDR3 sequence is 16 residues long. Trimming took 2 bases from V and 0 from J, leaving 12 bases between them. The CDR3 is CASSYVGAISTDTQYF. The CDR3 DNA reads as TGTGCCAGCAGTTACGTTGGGGCAATCAGCACAGATACGCAGTATTTT.

The CDR3 DNA reads TGTGCCAGCAGCTTGGAAGGGGGATGGGAGACCCAGTACTTC. Protein: CASSLEGGWETQYF. V is TRBV5-4 and J is TRBJ2-5, with D possibly being TRBD1 (6 bases). Germline V gene lookup returns CDR1 SGHNT and CDR2 YYREEE (reference sequence). The CDR3 is 14 residues long. V lost 0 bases, J lost 5 bases, and 11 bases lay in between. The complete variable domain, with remaining parts taken from reference TRBV5-4 and TRBJ2-5, reads ETGVTQSPTHLIKTRGQQVTLRCSSQSGHNTVSWYQQALGQGPQFIFQYYREEENGRGNFPPRFSGLQFPNYSSELNVNALELDDSALYLCASSLEGGWETQYFGPGTRLLVL.